In this sample, the clone carrying this T cell receptor beta chain turned up many times. This entry is derived from a study of T cells in Graves' hyperthyroidism and ophthalmopathy. Authors of the study amplified TCR beta CDR3 regions from RNA transcripts. TCR CDR3 underwent first-round RT-PCR with the HTBI primer set. Using its own MiXCR run on the multiplex PCR reads, TCRdb lists one record per CDR3 protein. This sample yields about 640,000 distinct CDR3 sequences, of which around 20% are seen a single time; around a third belongs to the top ten. This CDR3 has 15 residues. The germline V gene encodes CDR1 MDHEN and CDR2 SYDVKM. The V and J ends lost 1 base and 7 bases, in that order; junction bases with no gene match: 6.

Source material: blood. The TCR was taken from a man younger than 45 with Graves' ophthalmopathy. The V and J genes are TRBV28 and TRBJ1-2; 10 bases are shared with TRBD1. CDR3 sequence (DNA): TGTGCCAGCAGTTTATCCGGGACAGGGGAAGGTGGCTACACCTTC. It is translated as CASSLSGTGEGGYTF.